This entry describes one TCR beta chain. Its antigen is still unknown. Peptide-pool stimulation followed by sequencing identified expanded antigen-specific CD4+ clonotypes in the ViraFEST assay. Having been cultured for roughly 9 days, the cells underwent CD4+ T cell isolation. The healthy vaccine recipients, who had no prior SARS-CoV-2 infection, showed negative nucleocapsid antibodies. In culture with about 10 IU/ml IL-2 and roughly 10 ug/ml peptides, PBMC were grown at 1.5 million to 2 million per well. A half-volume exchange with IL-2 medium occurred on days 3 and 7. This specimen belongs to a study of vaccination effects on CD4 cells after COVID-19. About the study: The cohort was immunized with two doses of either the BNT162b2 or mRNA-1273 vaccine.

Between the trimmed V and J ends, which lost 4 bases and 4 bases, there was a span of 17 bases. Germline values: CDR1 SGDLS, CDR2 YYNGEE. This CDR3 is built from 15 residues. Some clones are missing from TCRdb's copy, which holds only in-frame ones; the method was immunoSEQ multiplex PCR. The sample has 55,000 to 80,000 clones; 65% to 85% are singletons. Study observations and caveats: Healthy vaccinees had only 1 of 255 vaccine-induced clones cross-react with common cold coronaviruses.

V and J are TRBV9 and TRBJ2-5, with D perhaps matching TRBD1 (6 bases). The receptor was isolated from a human donor who received a COVID-19 vaccine. Sequenced here: CD4+ T cells from PBMCs cultured with HCoV-OC43 spike peptides, sampled before COVID-19 vaccination. Stated subset: HCoV-OC43 spike overlapping peptide pool stimulation. In nucleotides, the CDR3 is TGTGCCAGCAGCTATCCTCACGGGACACTAGAGACCCAGTACTTC. Translation gives CASSYPHGTLETQYF.